The present T cell receptor (beta chain) was sequenced within a study of T cells in Graves' hyperthyroidism and ophthalmopathy. General study results and limits: Ophthalmopathy was distinguished from stable hyperthyroidism by 13 V-J signatures.

Comment on this clonotype: As yet, its antigen is unknown.

It was uncontrolled infection, other autoimmune disease, pregnancy or lactation that excluded patients. The investigators amplified TCR beta CDR3 regions from RNA transcripts. HTBI primers drove first-round RT-PCR of the TCR CDR3. MiXCR, applied by TCRdb to the multiplex PCR reads, yields one record per CDR3 protein. This sample has 500,000 to 600,000 distinct CDR3 sequences, with approximately 49% found just once. This TCR came from an adult woman with Graves' disease, either hyperthyroidism or ophthalmopathy (not recorded which). The sample comprised peripheral blood or thyroid tissue (not recorded which).

The CDR3 coding sequence is TGCAGCGCCCTCCTTGGGACCTCCTACGAGCAGTACTTC. Its protein is CSALLGTSYEQYF. The chain combines TRBV29-1 with TRBJ2-7; D tentatively reads TRBD1 or TRBD2 (5 bases each). Germline V gene data show CDR1 as SQVTM and CDR2 as ANQGSEA. V lost 7 bases and J 0 bases, leaving 13 bases between the germline ends. CDR3 length: 13 amino acids.